Presented here are 12 T cell receptor beta chains from one specimen sequenced in a study of blood T cell repertoires in COVID-19. TCRdb's copy holds only in-frame clones and misses some; the assay was immunoSEQ multiplex PCR. The sample holds almost 400,000 clones; roughly nine tenths are singletons and the top ten take 1.7%. Sequences were obtained from PBMCs or T cells enriched from blood (not recorded which). These receptors were taken from a woman in her thirties who had recovered from COVID-19.

The V and J genes are TRBV11-3 and TRBJ1-1; D remains ambiguous. This CDR3 contains 12 residues. The V end lost 1 base, the J end lost 7 bases, and 7 bases lay between the germline ends. Germline V gene data show CDR1 as SGHNT and CDR2 as YENEEA. CDR3 nucleotides: TGTGCCAGCAGCTTAGTGCCAGGTGAAGCTTTCTTT. Translation gives CASSLVPGEAFF. The full variable domain, with the rest looked up from reference TRBV11-3 and TRBJ1-1, is EAGVVQSPRYKIIEKKQPVAFWCNPISGHNTLYWYLQNLGQGPELLIRYENEEAVDDSQLPKDRFSAERLKGVDSTLKIQPAELGDSAVYLCASSLVPGEAFFGQGTRLTVV.

With respect to this clone: The germline gene is not matched at one end of the junction; a read error may be the cause. The chain is built from TRBV28 and TRBJ1-2; 7 bases agree with TRBD1. The CDR3 loop spans 14 amino acids. In germline, CDR1 is MDHEN, CDR2 SYDVKM. The CDR3 DNA follows: TGTGCCAGCAGTTTAATCAGACAGGGTCGACTATACGCCTTC. Its translation: CASSLIRQGRLYAF.

This clone turned up a few times. The genes are TRBV4-1 and TRBJ2-3; 7 bases agree with TRBD2. CDR1 and CDR2 from the germline V gene are MGHRA and YSYEKL. The CDR3 totals 14 residues. Trimming removed 0 bases from V and 5 bases from J; junction bases left unmatched: 2. The CDR3 is CASSQDWGGDTQYF. For the CDR3, the DNA is TGCGCCAGCAGCCAAGATTGGGGGGGAGATACGCAGTATTTT.

In DNA, the CDR3 is TGTGCCAGTAGGAAGCTACAGGGGGTCACTGAAGCTTTCTTT. It encodes CASRKLQGVTEAFF. The V call is TRBV19, the J call TRBJ1-1; 8 bases match TRBD1. The CDR3 length is 14 residues. Germline-derived CDR1 and CDR2 are LNHDA and SQIVND (reference sequence). J was trimmed by 4 bases and V by 6 bases; bases with no gene match: 7.

The chain employs TRBV11-2 and TRBJ2-7; 10 bases agree with TRBD2. The germline gives CDR1 SGHAT, CDR2 FQNNGV. V gave up 3 bases and J gave up 2 bases; unmatched junction bases: 4. This CDR3 is 15 amino acids long. The CDR3 spells CASSFGLAGAYEQYF. CDR3 DNA sequence: TGTGCCAGCAGCTTCGGGCTAGCGGGGGCCTACGAGCAGTACTTC. The full variable domain, its missing parts supplied by reference TRBV11-2 and TRBJ2-7, is EAGVAQSPRYKIIEKRQSVAFWCNPISGHATLYWYQQILGQGPKLLIQFQNNGVVDDSQLPKDRFSAERLKGVDSTLKIQPAKLEDSAVYLCASSFGLAGAYEQYFGPGTRLTVT.

The rearrangement uses TRBV6-6 and TRBJ2-5, with 9 bases that match TRBD2. The germline gives CDR1 MNHNY, CDR2 SVGAGI (reference sequence). Trimming at V came to 10 bases and at J to 7 bases, leaving 13 bases not matched to a gene. The CDR3 is made up of 14 amino acids. The CDR3: CATFPTSGGGTQYF. The CDR3 DNA follows: TGTGCCACCTTCCCGACTAGCGGAGGAGGGACCCAGTACTTC.

In regard to this clone: One end of the junction does not line up with germline, which may come from a read error. The chain couples TRBV7-9 to TRBJ1-4; TRBD1 aligns across 8 bases. The germline V gene has CDR1 SEHNR and CDR2 FQNEAQ (reference sequence). The CDR3 is 14 amino acids. CDR3 nucleotides: TGTGCCAGCAGCCTAAACTCCGGACAGGGCTTGAGGCATTTT. Translating gives CASSLNSGQGLRHF.

This rearrangement joins TRBV18 to TRBJ1-2; D gene unclear. Germline assignment: CDR1 KGHSH and CDR2 LQKENI. Trimming shortened V by 3 bases and J by 4 bases, and 18 bases separated the two germline ends. The CDR3 has 16 residues. The CDR3 loop is CASSPTLNSDFYGYTF. The CDR3 DNA reads TGTGCCAGCTCACCTACACTTAACTCGGACTTCTATGGCTACACCTTC.

The gene calls are TRBV25-1 and TRBJ1-2; TRBD1 matches at 7 bases. The germline CDR1 and CDR2 sequences are MGHDK and SYGVNS. The CDR3 covers 17 residues. V dropped 3 bases and J dropped 7; count of bases not matched to a gene: 17. CDR3 nucleotide sequence: TGTGCCAGCAGTGACCCAGTTGATGACAGGGTGTTTGGTGGCTACACCTTC. Translated, it gives CASSDPVDDRVFGGYTF.

CDR3 residues: CAHKKGGQLHSGANVLTF. The CDR3, as DNA: TGTGCTCACAAAAAGGGGGGACAGCTACACTCTGGGGCCAACGTCCTGACTTTC. The V and J genes are TRBV28 and TRBJ2-6; TRBD1 might be the D (7 bases). Germline assignment: CDR1 MDHEN and CDR2 SYDVKM. The length of the CDR3 is 18 residues.

The V gene is TRBV11-2, the J gene TRBJ1-1; D call uncertain. The CDR3 covers 13 residues. Trimming shortened V by 1 base and J by 6 bases, and 9 bases separated the two germline ends. Germline assignment: CDR1 SGHAT and CDR2 FQNNGV. CDR3 in DNA: TGTGCCAGCAGCTTAGGAGGGTTGGCTGAAGCTTTCTTT. Amino acid sequence: CASSLGGLAEAFF.

The genes are TRBV27 and TRBJ2-7; TRBD2 is a possible D gene (7 bases). The CDR3 totals 13 residues. The ends were cut back, 8 bases at V and 6 bases at J, with 17 bases in the middle. The germline V gene has CDR1 MNHEY and CDR2 SMNVEV (reference sequence). CDR3 DNA: TGTGCCAGCCGGACGGGGGGCGCGACCGAGCAGTACTTC. Its protein product is CASRTGGATEQYF.